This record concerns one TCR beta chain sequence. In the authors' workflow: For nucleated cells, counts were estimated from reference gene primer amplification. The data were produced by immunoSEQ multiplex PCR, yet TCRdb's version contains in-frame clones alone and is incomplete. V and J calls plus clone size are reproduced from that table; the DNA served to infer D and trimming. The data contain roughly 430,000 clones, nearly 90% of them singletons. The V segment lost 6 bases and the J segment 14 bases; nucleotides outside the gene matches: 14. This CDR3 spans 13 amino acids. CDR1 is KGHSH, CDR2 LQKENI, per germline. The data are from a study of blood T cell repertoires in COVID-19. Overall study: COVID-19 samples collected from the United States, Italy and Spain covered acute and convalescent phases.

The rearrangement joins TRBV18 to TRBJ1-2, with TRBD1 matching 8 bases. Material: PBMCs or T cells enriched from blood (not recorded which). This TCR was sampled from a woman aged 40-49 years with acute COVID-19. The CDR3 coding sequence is TGTGCCAGCTCCCCCAACTCCGGACAGGGCGTAACCTTC. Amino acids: CASSPNSGQGVTF.